The 20 T cell receptor beta chains listed next were all sequenced from one sample in a study of T-cell reconstitution after alpha-beta-depleted transplantation in children. The authors prepared the TCRbeta library with unique molecular identifiers. Using its own MiXCR run on the PCR reads, TCRdb lists one record per CDR3 protein. Found here are 90,000 to 100,000 distinct CDR3 sequences, 10% to 15% of them singletons; the top ten hold about 15%. The specimen was PBMCs from the stem cell graft donor, collected from the stem cell graft. The receptor source for this set is a human donor who donated a stem cell graft to a child with inherited bone marrow failure.

In this sample, this clonotype turned up many times. The chain is built from TRBV7-3 and TRBJ2-1; D gene unclear. The germline gives CDR1 SGHTA, CDR2 FQGTGA. V lost 0 bases and J lost 6, with 9 bases in between. The CDR3 runs 14 residues. The DNA for the CDR3 is TGTGCCAGCAGCTTAACTTCTGAGGTCAATGAGCAGTTCTTC. This sequence encodes CASSLTSEVNEQFF.

Ten or more counts support this clonotype. V is TRBV7-2 and J is TRBJ2-3; a possible D gene is TRBD1 (6 bases). Germline assignment: CDR1 SGHTA and CDR2 FQGNSA. Trimming shortened V by 2 bases and J by 5 bases, and 8 bases separated the two germline ends. The CDR3 length is 13 residues. CDR3 amino acids: CASSLRGRDTQYF. The CDR3 nucleotides are TGTGCCAGCAGCTTAAGGGGGAGAGATACGCAGTATTTT. The variable domain in full, completed from reference TRBV7-2 and TRBJ2-3, reads GAGVSQSPSNKVTEKGKDVELRCDPISGHTALYWYRQSLGQGLEFLIYFQGNSAPDKSGLPSDRFSAERTGGSVSTLTIQRTQQEDSAVYLCASSLRGRDTQYFGPGTRLTVL.

In this sample, this clonotype turned up once. The V gene is TRBV18, the J gene TRBJ2-1, with 8 bases aligning to TRBD1. Germline CDR1 KGHSH, CDR2 LQKENI. The ends lost 5 bases at V and 9 bases at J; junction bases unmatched: 12. This CDR3 has 15 residues. The CDR3 DNA sequence: TGTGCCAGCTCAATCCGGACAGGGTATGATGGTGAGCAGTTCTTC. The encoded protein is CASSIRTGYDGEQFF.

This clonotype was observed many times. J is TRBJ2-5 and V is TRBV5-1; D remains ambiguous. Between the trimmed V and J ends, which lost 0 bases and 7 bases, there was a span of 13 bases. Germline values: CDR1 SGHRS, CDR2 YFSETQ. CDR3 length equals 14 residues. In DNA, the CDR3 is TGCGCCAGCAGCTTGGCCGCCGGGTCCGGGACCCAGTACTTC. The encoded protein is CASSLAAGSGTQYF.

This clonotype was seen a single time. The chain couples TRBV20-1 to TRBJ2-1, with 11 nucleotides matching TRBD2. Germline CDR1 and CDR2: DFQATT and SNEGSKA (reference sequence). This CDR3 is built from 15 residues. The V and J ends lost 0 bases and 6 bases, in that order; junction bases with no gene match: 4. CDR3 in DNA: TGCAGTGCTAGAGACTTAGCGGGAGGGCGCAATGAGCAGTTCTTC. Its protein is CSARDLAGGRNEQFF.

Many counts were recorded for this clonotype. The chain recombines TRBV4-2 with TRBJ2-1; TRBD1 matches 7 bases. CDR3 length: 16 residues. CDR1 LGHNA and CDR2 YNFKEQ come from the germline V gene. After removal of 4 bases from V and 5 bases from J, the junction contained 11 bases not matched to a gene. CDR3 protein: CASSRSPRQGDNEQFF. The CDR3 nucleotides read TGTGCCAGCAGCCGGTCTCCCCGACAGGGTGACAATGAGCAGTTCTTC.

This clonotype was counted at least ten times. The genes are TRBV5-1 and TRBJ1-1; 7 nucleotides line up with TRBD1. V lost 2 bases, J lost 4 bases, and 8 bases stayed unmatched. Germline V gene data show CDR1 as SGHRS and CDR2 as YFSETQ. The CDR3 has 15 amino acids. CDR3 in DNA: TGCGCCAGCAGCTTAGAGGGCAGGGGGAGCACTGAAGCTTTCTTT. As protein: CASSLEGRGSTEAFF.

This clonotype was detected many times. This chain uses TRBV7-6 with TRBJ1-4; 8 nucleotides align to TRBD1. Per the germline V gene, CDR1 is SGHVS and CDR2 is FNYEAQ. CDR3 size: 16 residues. Trimming cost V 5 bases and J 0 bases; bases outside gene matches: 5. The CDR3 protein is CASSADRAATNEKLFF. The CDR3 DNA follows: TGTGCCAGCAGCGCGGACAGGGCCGCAACTAATGAAAAACTGTTTTTT.

The chain uses TRBV10-3 and TRBJ1-5; 9 nucleotides match TRBD1. The CDR3 contains 14 residues. V trimming: 3 bases; J trimming: 6 bases; junction bases outside the gene matches: 3. Germline V gene sequence: CDR1 ENHRY, CDR2 SYGVKD. The CDR3 DNA sequence: TGTGCCATCAGTGAAGGGACAGGGCTTCAGCCCCAGCATTTT. Translated, it gives CAISEGTGLQPQHF.

This clonotype was observed many times. J is TRBJ2-7 and V is TRBV3-1; 8 positions match TRBD1. The CDR3 runs to 16 residues. With 0 bases clipped from V and 2 bases from J, the junction kept 6 bases outside the gene matches. In germline, CDR1 is LGHDT, CDR2 YNNKEL (reference sequence). DNA for the CDR3: TGTGCCAGCAGCCAAGAGCTTTGGGACAGGACCTACGAGCAGTACTTC. Residues: CASSQELWDRTYEQYF.

This clonotype occurred many times. The CDR3 nucleotides read TGTGCCAGCAGCGCACGACAGGGTGACAATCAGCCCCAGCATTTT. Encoded protein: CASSARQGDNQPQHF. The J gene is TRBJ1-5, the V gene TRBV7-2, with 7 bases matching TRBD1. Germline lookup yields CDR1 SGHTA and CDR2 FQGNSA. J gave up 3 bases and V 5 bases, and 7 bases lay outside the gene matches. The CDR3 is 15 amino acids.

This clonotype was counted many times. This chain uses TRBV7-9 with TRBJ2-3, with D possibly TRBD1 on 6 matching bases. Germline CDR1 reads SEHNR; CDR2 reads FQNEAQ (reference sequence). There are 15 residues in the CDR3. V lost 6 bases and J 5 bases, leaving 18 bases between the germline ends. The CDR3 sequence: CASSLTGFGEDTQYF. In DNA form, the CDR3 reads TGTGCCAGCAGTTTAACAGGGTTCGGTGAAGATACGCAGTATTTT.

The chain joins TRBV28 to TRBJ2-1, with a tentative D call TRBD2 (7 bases). This CDR3 spans 16 amino acids. The V end was cut by 7 bases, the J end by 5 bases, with 21 bases between. CDR1 and CDR2 (germline): MDHEN, SYDVKM. This CDR3 is CASTASGAGADNEQFF. CDR3 sequence (DNA): TGTGCCAGCACTGCCTCAGGGGCGGGAGCGGACAATGAGCAGTTCTTC.

As for this clonotype: A clone one base away is much larger, so this may be a read error. This rearrangement joins TRBV5-5 to TRBJ2-1; 10 bases are shared with TRBD2. Germline V gives CDR1 SGHKS, CDR2 YYEKEE (reference sequence). V was pared by 4 bases and J by 13 bases, with 11 bases of the junction left unmatched. This CDR3 is built from 14 residues. The CDR3 sequence: CASSGGLAVVIQFF. CDR3 DNA sequence: TGTGCCAGCAGCGGTGGACTAGCGGTGGTAATCCAGTTCTTC.

This clonotype was recorded many times. The chain recombines TRBV19 with TRBJ2-7; 9 bases fit TRBD1. With 1 base clipped from V and 0 bases from J, the junction kept 4 bases outside the gene matches. The CDR3 contains 16 residues. Germline V gene lookup returns CDR1 LNHDA and CDR2 SQIVND (reference sequence). CDR3 loop: CASSIAGQGNSYEQYF. For the CDR3, the DNA is TGTGCCAGTAGTATAGCGGGACAGGGAAACTCCTACGAGCAGTACTTC.

In this sample, this clonotype turned up a few times. Here the CDR3 reads CASSLGGAVFYEQYF. Here the CDR3 DNA reads TGTGCCAGCAGCTTAGGAGGGGCTGTATTCTACGAGCAGTACTTC. This chain uses TRBV7-9 with TRBJ2-7; TRBD1 or TRBD2 may be the D gene (5 bases each). CDR1 is SEHNR, CDR2 FQNEAQ, per germline (reference sequence). CDR3 length: 15 residues. The ends were cut back, 1 base at V and 3 bases at J, with 13 bases in the middle.

The genes are TRBV7-9 and TRBJ2-2; possibly TRBD1 for D (6 bases). V was pared by 3 bases and J by 0 bases, with 14 bases between. Germline lookup yields CDR1 SEHNR and CDR2 FQNEAQ (reference sequence). The CDR3 spans 17 residues. CDR3 nucleotides: TGTGCCAGCAGCTTTTTACTCACAGGGCCGAACACCGGGGAGCTGTTTTTT. This translates into CASSFLLTGPNTGELFF.

This clonotype was seen ten or more times. The CDR3 region is CASSESQGFAQYF. CDR3 DNA sequence: TGTGCCAGCAGTGAATCGCAGGGGTTCGCCCAGTACTTC. The rearrangement links TRBV25-1 to TRBJ2-5; D is possibly TRBD1 (6 bases). This CDR3 has 13 residues. The germline CDR1 and CDR2 sequences are MGHDK and SYGVNS. Trimming took off 1 base at V and 9 bases at J, with 12 bases between the two ends.

The J gene is TRBJ2-1, the V gene TRBV4-3, with 8 bases fitting TRBD2. V shed 4 bases, J shed 5 bases, and the junction held 4 bases outside the gene matches. The V gene's germline CDR1 is LGHNA and CDR2 YSLEER. This CDR3 is 14 amino acids long. The CDR3, as DNA: TGCGCCAGCAGCCCGGGGGGGCTGGACAATGAGCAGTTCTTC. Protein: CASSPGGLDNEQFF.

This clonotype was counted between two and nine times. The chain is built from TRBV19 and TRBJ2-7, with TRBD2 matching over 10 bases. The CDR3 runs 14 residues. CDR1 and CDR2 (germline): LNHDA, SQIVND (reference sequence). Unmatched junction bases numbered 2, after V lost 3 bases and J lost 3 bases. CDR3 sequence (DNA): TGTGCCAGTAGTATGTCTAGCGGGGGCTACGAGCAGTACTTC. It codes for CASSMSSGGYEQYF.